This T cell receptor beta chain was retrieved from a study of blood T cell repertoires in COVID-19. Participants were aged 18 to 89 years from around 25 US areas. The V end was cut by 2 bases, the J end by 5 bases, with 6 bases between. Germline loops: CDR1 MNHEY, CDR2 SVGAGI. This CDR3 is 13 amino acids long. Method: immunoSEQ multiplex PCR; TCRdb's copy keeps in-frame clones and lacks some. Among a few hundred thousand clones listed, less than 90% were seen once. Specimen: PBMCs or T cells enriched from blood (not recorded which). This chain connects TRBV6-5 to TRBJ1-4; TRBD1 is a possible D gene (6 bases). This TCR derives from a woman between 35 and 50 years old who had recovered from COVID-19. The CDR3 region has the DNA TGTGCCAGCAGTTACAGGGGGAATGAAAAACTGTTTTTT. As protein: CASSYRGNEKLFF.